The sequence of this T cell receptor (beta chain) was determined in a study of blood T cell repertoires in COVID-19. Looking at the study overall: The United States, Italy and Spain provided the acute and convalescent COVID-19 samples.

This CDR3 is 17 amino acids long. V was cut by 0 bases and J by 0 bases, with 14 bases left in between. CDR1 SQVTM and CDR2 ANQGSEA come from the germline V gene. Per the study methods: Reference gene primer amplification yielded estimated nucleated cell counts. Sequencing was performed with immunoSEQ multiplex PCR; in TCRdb, only in-frame clones are kept and a portion is missing. D and trimming come from the DNA, and the V and J calls and clone size come from that table. In the table there are around 180,000 clones, 70% to 90% of which are singletons. This clone was counted many times. It was during active infection that Seattle patients were enrolled and then longitudinally followed.

The sample consisted of peripheral blood. V gene TRBV29-1 combines with J gene TRBJ1-4; possible D gene TRBD1, 6 bases. This TCR was sampled from a person aged 65 to 85 with COVID-19, enrolled during active disease. This chain's CDR3 is CSVEDADSYATNEKLFF. CDR3 nucleotide sequence: TGCAGCGTTGAAGACGCGGACAGCTATGCAACTAATGAAAAACTGTTTTTT.